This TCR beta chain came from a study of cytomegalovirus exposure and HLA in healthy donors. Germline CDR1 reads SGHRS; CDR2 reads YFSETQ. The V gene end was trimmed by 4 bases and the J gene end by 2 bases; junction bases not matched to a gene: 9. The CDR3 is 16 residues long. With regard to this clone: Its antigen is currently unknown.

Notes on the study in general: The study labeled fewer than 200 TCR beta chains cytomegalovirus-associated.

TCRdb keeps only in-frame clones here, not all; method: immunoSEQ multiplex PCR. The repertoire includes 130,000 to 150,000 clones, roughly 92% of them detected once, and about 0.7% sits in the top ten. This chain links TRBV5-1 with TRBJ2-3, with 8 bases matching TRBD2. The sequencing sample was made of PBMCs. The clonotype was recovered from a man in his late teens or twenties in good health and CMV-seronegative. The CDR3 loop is CASSAGLAYDTDTQYF. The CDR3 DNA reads TGCGCCAGCAGCGCCGGACTAGCCTATGACACAGATACGCAGTATTTT.